Here is one T cell receptor beta chain with its context. These data come from a study of control samples from healthy donors and cancer patients. Profiled with immunoSEQ multiplex PCR; TCRdb holds only in-frame clones, not every one. The profile covers more than 95,000 clones, with approximately 90% appearing a single time and over 15% taken by the ten largest. Looked up from germline, CDR1 is SGHRS and CDR2 is YFSETQ. V was clipped by 4 bases and J by 0 bases, with 11 bases between them. The CDR3 contains 16 residues. The receptor was isolated from a man in his fifties or sixties with lung cancer. This chain links TRBV5-1 with TRBJ2-6; D unclear. Sequenced sample: PBMCs. For the CDR3, the DNA is TGCGCCAGCAGCAGAGACGGTGCCTCTGGGGCCAACGTCCTGACTTTC. It encodes CASSRDGASGANVLTF. Using reference TRBV5-1 and TRBJ2-6 for the parts outside the CDR3, the full variable domain is KAGVTQTPRYLIKTRGQQVTLSCSPISGHRSVSWYQQTPGQGLQFLFEYFSETQRNKGNFPGRFSGRQFSNSRSEMNVSTLELGDSALYLCASSRDGASGANVLTFGAGSRLTVL.